This T cell receptor (beta chain) was identified in a study of shared clonotypes between healthy human individuals. Measured with immunoSEQ multiplex PCR; TCRdb has only the in-frame clones, and not every one. The sample shows around 510,000 clones, roughly 95% of them seen only once. Those who donated were healthy HIV-negative adults, with no recent acute infections or vaccinations reported. Findings of the study overall: Blood was the sole source, and tissue repertoires probably differ. Estimated richness values were generally larger in naive subsets than in memory subsets.

Notes on this clone: Its antigen remains unknown.

The clonotype was recovered from a woman aged 30 to 39 in good health. Sequencing was carried out using naive CD4+ T cells sorted from blood. Subset meaning: CD45RA+ positively selected.

The CDR3 nucleotides read TGTGCCAGCAGCTTAGGAGAAGTAGCGGGAGGGCCTTATGAGCAGTTCTTC. It specifies CASSLGEVAGGPYEQFF. The V call is TRBV7-2, the J call TRBJ2-1; TRBD2 aligns across 11 bases. The CDR3 is 17 residues long. CDR1 and CDR2 (germline): SGHTA, FQGNSA. Trimming at V came to 1 base and at J to 8 bases, leaving 10 bases not matched to a gene.